A selection of T cell receptor beta chains follows, all from one sample in a study of blood T cells in healthy people across ages. TCRdb analysed the 5' RACE reads with MiXCR anew, one entry per CDR3 protein. This table has 1.5 million to 2 million distinct CDR3 sequences, roughly 27% appearing once. Sequenced sample: blood. Receptors originate from a woman aged 30 to 39 in good health. Both conserved end residues are part of each CDR3. D genes are given only for firm matches. The listing skips clone size in some rows; elsewhere it reads once, few, many or a size class.

clone_size,d_call,v_call,j_call,cdr3_nt,cdr3_aa
few,TRBD1,TRBV7-3,TRBJ2-2,TGTGCCAGCAGTTTAAGAGGGGGCCGCACCGGGGAGCTGTTTTTT,CASSLRGGRTGELFF
.,.,TRBV28,TRBJ1-4,TGTGCCAGCACGATGACAGCGCCGAATGAAAAACTGTTTTTT,CASTMTAPNEKLFF
.,.,TRBV3-1,TRBJ2-7,TGTGCCAGCAGCCGACAGGGGTCGCGGGGGGTCTACGAGCAGTACTTC,CASSRQGSRGVYEQYF
few,.,TRBV5-1,TRBJ1-1,TGCGCCAGCAGGTTTTATTCGAACACTGAAGCTTTCTTT,CASRFYSNTEAFF
.,.,TRBV10-2,TRBJ2-1,TGCGCCAGCAGTGGGATTGGGGCGTACAATGAGCAGTTCTTC,CASSGIGAYNEQFF
.,.,TRBV9,TRBJ2-7,TGTGCCAGCGGGGGAGGCGGGACTTGGGACGAGCAGTACTTC,CASGGGGTWDEQYF
.,.,TRBV6-6,TRBJ1-2,TGTGCCAGCAGTTACTCGAGTGCCCTTGGCTACACCTTC,CASSYSSALGYTF
many,.,TRBV20-1,TRBJ2-7,TGCAGTGCCAGTAAGGAGGGGGGTACCTACGAGCAGTACTTC,CSASKEGGTYEQYF
.,TRBD1,TRBV20-1,TRBJ1-6,TGCAGTGCTAGAGCGGGGACAGGGGGCCCTAATTCACCCCTCCACTTT,CSARAGTGGPNSPLHF
few,.,TRBV7-2,TRBJ2-3,TGCGCCAGCAGCTCCGACCACTCAGGAGATACGCAGTATTTT,CASSSDHSGDTQYF